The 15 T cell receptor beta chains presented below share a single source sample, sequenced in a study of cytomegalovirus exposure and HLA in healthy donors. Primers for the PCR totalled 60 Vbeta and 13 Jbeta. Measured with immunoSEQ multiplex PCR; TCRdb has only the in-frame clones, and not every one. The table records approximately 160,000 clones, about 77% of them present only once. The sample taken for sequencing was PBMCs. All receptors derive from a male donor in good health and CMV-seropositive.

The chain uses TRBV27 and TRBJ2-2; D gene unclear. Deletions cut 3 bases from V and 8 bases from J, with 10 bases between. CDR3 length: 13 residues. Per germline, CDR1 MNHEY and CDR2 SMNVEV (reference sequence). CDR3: CASSFDSLGELFF. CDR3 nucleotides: TGTGCCAGCAGTTTTGACTCGCTGGGGGAGCTGTTTTTT.

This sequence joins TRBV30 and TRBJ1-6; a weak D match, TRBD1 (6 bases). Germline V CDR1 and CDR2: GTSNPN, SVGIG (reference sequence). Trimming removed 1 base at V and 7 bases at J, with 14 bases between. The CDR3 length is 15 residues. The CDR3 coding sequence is TGTGCCTGGAGTGAGGACAGCCTCTCGAATTCACCCCTCCACTTT. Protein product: CAWSEDSLSNSPLHF.

The CDR3 sequence: CASGHLNTEAFF. DNA of the CDR3: TGCGCCAGCGGTCACTTGAACACTGAAGCTTTCTTT. The chain carries TRBV10-2 and TRBJ1-1, with D uncertain. The CDR3 extends over 12 amino acids. V lost 8 bases and J lost 0, with 7 bases in between. Germline values: CDR1 WSHSY, CDR2 SAAADI.

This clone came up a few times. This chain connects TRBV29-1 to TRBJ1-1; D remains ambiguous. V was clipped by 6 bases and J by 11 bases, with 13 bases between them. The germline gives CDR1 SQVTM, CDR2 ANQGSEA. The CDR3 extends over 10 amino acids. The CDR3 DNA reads TGCAGCGTGTGGAGAGAGGTGGCTTTCTTT. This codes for CSVWREVAFF.

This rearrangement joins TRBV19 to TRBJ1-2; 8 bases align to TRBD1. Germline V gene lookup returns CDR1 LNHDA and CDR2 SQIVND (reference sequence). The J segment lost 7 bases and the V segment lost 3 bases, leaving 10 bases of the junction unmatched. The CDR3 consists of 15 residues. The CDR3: CASSMRQGSLGGYTF. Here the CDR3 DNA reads TGTGCCAGTAGTATGCGACAGGGGTCGCTAGGTGGCTACACCTTC.

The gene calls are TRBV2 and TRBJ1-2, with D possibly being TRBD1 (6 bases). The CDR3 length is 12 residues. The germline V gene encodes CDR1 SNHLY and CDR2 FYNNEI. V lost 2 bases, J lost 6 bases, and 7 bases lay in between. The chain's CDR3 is CASSEQGHGYTF. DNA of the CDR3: TGTGCCAGCAGTGAACAGGGGCATGGCTACACCTTC.

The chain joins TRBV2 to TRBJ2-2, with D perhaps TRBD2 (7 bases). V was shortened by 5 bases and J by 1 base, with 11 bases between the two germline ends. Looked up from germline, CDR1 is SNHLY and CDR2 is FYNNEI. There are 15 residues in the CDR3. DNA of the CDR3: TGTGCCAGCAGTAACGGGGGGCTGAACACCGGGGAGCTGTTTTTT. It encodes CASSNGGLNTGELFF.

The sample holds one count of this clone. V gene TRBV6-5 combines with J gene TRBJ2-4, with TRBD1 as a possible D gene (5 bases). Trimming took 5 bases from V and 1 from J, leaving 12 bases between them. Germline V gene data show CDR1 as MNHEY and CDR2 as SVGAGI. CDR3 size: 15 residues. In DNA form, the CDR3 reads TGTGCCAGCAGTCCCAGGGTGGGGGCCAAAAACATTCAGTACTTC. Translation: CASSPRVGAKNIQYF.

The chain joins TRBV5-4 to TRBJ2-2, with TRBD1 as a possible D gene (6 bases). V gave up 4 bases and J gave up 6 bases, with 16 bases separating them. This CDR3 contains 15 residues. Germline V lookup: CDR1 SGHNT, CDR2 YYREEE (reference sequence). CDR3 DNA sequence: TGTGCCAGCAGCCCCGGACAGCCGGTCGCCGGGGAGCTGTTTTTT. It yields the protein CASSPGQPVAGELFF.

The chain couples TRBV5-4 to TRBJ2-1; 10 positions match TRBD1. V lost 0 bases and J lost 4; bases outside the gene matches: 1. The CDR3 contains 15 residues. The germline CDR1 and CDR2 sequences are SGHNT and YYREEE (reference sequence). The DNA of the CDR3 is TGTGCCAGCAGCTTGGAGGGACAGGGGTACAATGAGCAGTTCTTC. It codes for CASSLEGQGYNEQFF.

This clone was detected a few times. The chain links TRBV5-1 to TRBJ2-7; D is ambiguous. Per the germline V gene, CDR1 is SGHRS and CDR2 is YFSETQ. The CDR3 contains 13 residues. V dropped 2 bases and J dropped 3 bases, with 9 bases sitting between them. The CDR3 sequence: CASSLTENYEQYF. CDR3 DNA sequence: TGCGCCAGCAGCTTAACAGAAAACTACGAGCAGTACTTC.

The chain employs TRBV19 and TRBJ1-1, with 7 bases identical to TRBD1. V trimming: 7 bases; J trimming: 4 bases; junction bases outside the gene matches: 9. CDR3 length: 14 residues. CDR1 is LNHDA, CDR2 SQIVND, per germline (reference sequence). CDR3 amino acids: CASTQGVGRTEAFF. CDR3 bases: TGTGCCAGTACCCAGGGGGTAGGGCGCACTGAAGCTTTCTTT.

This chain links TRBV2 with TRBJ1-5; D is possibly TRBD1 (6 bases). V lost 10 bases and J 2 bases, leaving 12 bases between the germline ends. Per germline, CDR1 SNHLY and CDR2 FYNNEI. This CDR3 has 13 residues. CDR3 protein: CATSGTRNQPQHF. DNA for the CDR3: TGTGCCACCTCCGGGACACGCAATCAGCCCCAGCATTTT.

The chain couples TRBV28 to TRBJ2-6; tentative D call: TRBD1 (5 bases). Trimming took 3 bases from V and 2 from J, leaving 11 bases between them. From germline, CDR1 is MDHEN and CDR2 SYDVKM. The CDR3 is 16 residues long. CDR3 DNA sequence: TGTGCCAGCAGTTTGCAACAGGCGGCTGGGGCCAACGTCCTGACTTTC. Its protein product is CASSLQQAAGANVLTF.

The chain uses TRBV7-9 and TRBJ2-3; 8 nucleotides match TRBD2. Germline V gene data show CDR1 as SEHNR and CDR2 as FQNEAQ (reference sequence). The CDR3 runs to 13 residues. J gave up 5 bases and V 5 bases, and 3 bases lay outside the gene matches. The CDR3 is CASSPGGGDTQYF. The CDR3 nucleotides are TGTGCCAGCAGCCCGGGGGGGGGAGATACGCAGTATTTT. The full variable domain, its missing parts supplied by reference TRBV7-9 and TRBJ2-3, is DTGVSQNPRHKITKRGQNVTFRCDPISEHNRLYWYRQTLGQGPEFLTYFQNEAQLEKSRLLSDRFSAERPKGSFSTLEIQRTEQGDSAMYLCASSPGGGDTQYFGPGTRLTVL.